Here is one T cell receptor (beta chain) with its context. No antigen is known for it. Between the trimmed V and J ends, which lost 1 base and 5 bases, there was a span of 9 bases. This CDR3 has 14 amino acids. Germline CDR1 reads SSHAT; CDR2 reads FNYEAQ (reference sequence). Repertoires were generated with immunoSEQ multiplex PCR, while TCRdb's copy carries only in-frame clones and drops some. The table lists some 100,000 clones, roughly nine tenths of them singletons. This sample was taken from a study of T cell responses to AZD1222 COVID-19 vaccine. Overall study findings and caveats: Spike-specific TCR depth and breadth grew after two AZD1222 doses. Along spike, vaccine-associated CD4 TCRs were found throughout, with dominance at 160-218 and 743-854. Among those given AZD1222, only six were seropositive at baseline. The study reported that nearly half of spike-specific TCRs target unmutated variant regions.

The V gene is TRBV7-7, the J gene TRBJ2-1, with a possible D match to TRBD2 (5 bases). The sequence was obtained from an adult in good health. The material was peripheral blood, obtained on day 0 of AZD1222 vaccination. In DNA, the CDR3 is TGTGCCAGCAGCTTAGACGGGATCCACAATGAGCAGTTCTTC. It encodes CASSLDGIHNEQFF.